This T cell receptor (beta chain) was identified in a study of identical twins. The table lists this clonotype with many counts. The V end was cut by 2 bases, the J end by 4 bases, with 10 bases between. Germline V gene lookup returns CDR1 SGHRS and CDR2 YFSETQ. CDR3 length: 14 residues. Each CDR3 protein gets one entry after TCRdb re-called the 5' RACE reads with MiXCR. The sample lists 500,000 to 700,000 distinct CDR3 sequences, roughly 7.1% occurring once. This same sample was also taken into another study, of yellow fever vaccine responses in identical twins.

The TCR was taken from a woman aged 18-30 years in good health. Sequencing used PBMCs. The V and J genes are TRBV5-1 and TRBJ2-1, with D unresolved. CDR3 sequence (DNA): TGCGCCAGCAGCTTAAGGACGCAATACAATGAGCAGTTCTTC. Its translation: CASSLRTQYNEQFF.